This TCR beta chain emerged from a study of cytomegalovirus exposure and HLA in healthy donors. Both 60 Vbeta primers and 13 Jbeta primers went into the PCR. The repertoire was sequenced with immunoSEQ multiplex PCR; TCRdb's copy has only in-frame clones and lacks some. Altogether 100,000 to 150,000 clones are present, about 85% being singletons, with the ten largest covering approximately 1.7%. Note on this clone: Its cognate antigen is unknown.

Study conclusions and caveats: V- and J-gene trimming in TCR beta was tied to a missense DCLRE1C variant by an analysis performed later.

Germline CDR1 is LGHNT and CDR2 is FRNRAP. The CDR3 covers 19 residues. V was pared by 6 bases and J by 2 bases, with 16 bases of the junction left unmatched. The TCR sequence derives from a boy aged 5-17 years in good health and CMV-seronegative. Specimen: PBMCs. This chain connects TRBV12-5 to TRBJ1-5; 10 bases align to TRBD1. The CDR3 DNA reads as TGTGCTAGTGGCAAAGAGAGGACAGGGGGGGAGTGGCGCAATCAGCCCCAGCATTTT. Its translation: CASGKERTGGEWRNQPQHF.